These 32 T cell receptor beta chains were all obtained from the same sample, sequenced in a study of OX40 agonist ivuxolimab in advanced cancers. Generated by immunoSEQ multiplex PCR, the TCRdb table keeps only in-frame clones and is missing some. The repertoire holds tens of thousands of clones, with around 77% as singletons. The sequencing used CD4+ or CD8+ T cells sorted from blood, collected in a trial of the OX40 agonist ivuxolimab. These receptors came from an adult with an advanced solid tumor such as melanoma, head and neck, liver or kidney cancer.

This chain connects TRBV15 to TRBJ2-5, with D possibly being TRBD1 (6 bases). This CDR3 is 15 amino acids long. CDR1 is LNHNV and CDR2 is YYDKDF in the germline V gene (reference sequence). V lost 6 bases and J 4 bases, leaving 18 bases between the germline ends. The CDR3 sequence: CATRAITTGGETQYF. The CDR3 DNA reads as TGTGCCACCAGGGCAATCACGACAGGAGGAGAGACCCAGTACTTC.

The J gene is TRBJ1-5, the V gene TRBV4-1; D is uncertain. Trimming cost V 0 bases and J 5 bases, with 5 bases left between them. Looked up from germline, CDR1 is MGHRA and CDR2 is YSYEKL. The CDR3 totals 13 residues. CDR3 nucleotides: TGCGCCAGCAGCCAAGATGTAGATCAGCCCCAGCATTTT. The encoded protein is CASSQDVDQPQHF.

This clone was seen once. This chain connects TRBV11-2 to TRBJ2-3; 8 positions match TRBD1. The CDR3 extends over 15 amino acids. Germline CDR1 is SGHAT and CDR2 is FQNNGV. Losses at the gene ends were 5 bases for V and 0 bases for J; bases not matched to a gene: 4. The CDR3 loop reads CASSRTGPSTDTQYF. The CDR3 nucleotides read TGTGCCAGCAGCCGGACAGGGCCTAGCACAGATACGCAGTATTTT.

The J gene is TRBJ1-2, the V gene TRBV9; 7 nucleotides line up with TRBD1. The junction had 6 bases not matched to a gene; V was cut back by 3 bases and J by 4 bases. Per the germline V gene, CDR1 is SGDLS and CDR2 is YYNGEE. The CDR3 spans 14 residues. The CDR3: CASSAGTDLYGYTF. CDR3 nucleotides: TGTGCCAGCAGCGCTGGGACAGACCTCTATGGCTACACCTTC.

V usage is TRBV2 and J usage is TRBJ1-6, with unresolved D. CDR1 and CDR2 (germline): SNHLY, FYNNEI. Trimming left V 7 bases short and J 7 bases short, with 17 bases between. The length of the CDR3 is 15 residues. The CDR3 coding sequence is TGTGCCAGCACCCAGTCGGAGGTCGCGAATTCACCCCTCCACTTT. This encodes CASTQSEVANSPLHF. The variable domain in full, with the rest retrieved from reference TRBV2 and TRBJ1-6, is EPEVTQTPSHQVTQMGQEVILRCVPISNHLYFYWYRQILGQKVEFLVSFYNNEISEKSEIFDDQFSVERPDGSNFTLKIRSTKLEDSAMYFCASTQSEVANSPLHFGNGTRLTVT.

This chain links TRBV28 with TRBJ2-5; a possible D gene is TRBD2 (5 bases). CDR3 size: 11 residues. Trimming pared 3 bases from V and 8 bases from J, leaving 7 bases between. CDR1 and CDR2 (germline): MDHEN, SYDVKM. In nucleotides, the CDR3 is TGTGCCAGCAGTTTTACGGGAACCCAGTACTTC. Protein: CASSFTGTQYF. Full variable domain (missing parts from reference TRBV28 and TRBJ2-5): DVKVTQSSRYLVKRTGEKVFLECVQDMDHENMFWYRQDPGLGLRLIYFSYDVKMKEKGDIPEGYSVSREKKERFSLILESASTNQTSMYLCASSFTGTQYFGPGTRLLVL.

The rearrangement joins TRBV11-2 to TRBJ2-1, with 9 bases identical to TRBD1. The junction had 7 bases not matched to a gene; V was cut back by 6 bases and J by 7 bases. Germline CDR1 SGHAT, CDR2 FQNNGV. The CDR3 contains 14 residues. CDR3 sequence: CASSSGTGQNEQFF. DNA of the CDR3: TGTGCCAGCAGTTCCGGGACAGGGCAGAATGAGCAGTTCTTC.

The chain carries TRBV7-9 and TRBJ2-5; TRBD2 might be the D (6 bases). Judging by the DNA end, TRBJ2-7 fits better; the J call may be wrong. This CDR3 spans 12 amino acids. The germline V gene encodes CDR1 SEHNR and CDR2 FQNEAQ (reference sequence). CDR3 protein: CASSLAGGEQYF. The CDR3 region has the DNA TGTGCCAGCAGCTTAGCCGGGGGCGAGCAGTACTTC.

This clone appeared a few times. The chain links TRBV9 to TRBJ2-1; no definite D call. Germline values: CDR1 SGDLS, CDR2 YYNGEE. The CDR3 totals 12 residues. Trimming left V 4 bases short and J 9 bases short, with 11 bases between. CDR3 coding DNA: TGTGCCAGCAGCTCCACCGACGTTGAGCAGTTCTTC. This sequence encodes CASSSTDVEQFF.

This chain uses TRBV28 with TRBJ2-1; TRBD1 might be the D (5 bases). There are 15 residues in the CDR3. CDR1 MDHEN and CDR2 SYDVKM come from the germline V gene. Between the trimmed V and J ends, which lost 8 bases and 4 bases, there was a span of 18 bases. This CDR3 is CASSPQDAGYNEQFF. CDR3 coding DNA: TGTGCCAGCTCCCCCCAGGACGCAGGGTACAATGAGCAGTTCTTC.

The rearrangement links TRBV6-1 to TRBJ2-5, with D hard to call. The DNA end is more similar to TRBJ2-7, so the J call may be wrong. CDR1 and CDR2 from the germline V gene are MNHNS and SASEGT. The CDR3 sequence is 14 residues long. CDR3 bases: TGTGCCAGCCGCTACCGGGTCGCCTCCTACGAGCAGTACTTC. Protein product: CASRYRVASYEQYF.

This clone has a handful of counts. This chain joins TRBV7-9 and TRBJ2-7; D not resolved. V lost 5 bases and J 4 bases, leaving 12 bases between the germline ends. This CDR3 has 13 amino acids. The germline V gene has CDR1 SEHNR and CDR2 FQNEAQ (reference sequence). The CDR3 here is CASSLRLEYEQYF. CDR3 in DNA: TGTGCCAGCAGCCTAAGGCTCGAGTACGAGCAGTACTTC.

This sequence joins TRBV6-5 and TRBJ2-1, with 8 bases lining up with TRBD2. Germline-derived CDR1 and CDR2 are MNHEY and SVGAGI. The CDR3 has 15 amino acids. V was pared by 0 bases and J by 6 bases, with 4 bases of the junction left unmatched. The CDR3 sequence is CASSYSAGGGNEQFF. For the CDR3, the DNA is TGTGCCAGCAGTTACTCTGCGGGGGGCGGCAATGAGCAGTTCTTC.

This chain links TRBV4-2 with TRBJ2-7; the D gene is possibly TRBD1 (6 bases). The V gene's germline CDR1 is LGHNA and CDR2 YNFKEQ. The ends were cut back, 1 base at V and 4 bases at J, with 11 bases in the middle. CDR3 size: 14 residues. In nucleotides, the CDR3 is TGTGCCAGCAGCCAAGCACCACAGGGTTACGAGCAGTACTTC. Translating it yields CASSQAPQGYEQYF.

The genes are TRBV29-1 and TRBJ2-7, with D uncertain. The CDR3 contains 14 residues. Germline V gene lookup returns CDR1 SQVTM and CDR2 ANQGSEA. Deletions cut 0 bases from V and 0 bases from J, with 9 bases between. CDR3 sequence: CSVEDDGYSYEQYF. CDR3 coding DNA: TGCAGCGTTGAAGATGACGGATACTCCTACGAGCAGTACTTC.

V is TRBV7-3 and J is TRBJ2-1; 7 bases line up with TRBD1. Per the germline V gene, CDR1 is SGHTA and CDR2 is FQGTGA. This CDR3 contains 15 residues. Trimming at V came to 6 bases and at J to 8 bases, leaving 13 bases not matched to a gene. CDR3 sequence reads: CASSRETTGFDEQFF. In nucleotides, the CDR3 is TGTGCCAGCAGTCGGGAAACGACAGGGTTCGATGAGCAGTTCTTC.

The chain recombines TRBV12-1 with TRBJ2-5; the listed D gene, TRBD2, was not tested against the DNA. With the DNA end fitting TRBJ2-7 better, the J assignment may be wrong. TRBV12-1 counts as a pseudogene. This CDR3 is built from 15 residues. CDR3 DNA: TGTGCCAGCAGCTTTGTCCTAGCGGGCCTCTACGAGCAGTACTTC. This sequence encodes CASSFVLAGLYEQYF.

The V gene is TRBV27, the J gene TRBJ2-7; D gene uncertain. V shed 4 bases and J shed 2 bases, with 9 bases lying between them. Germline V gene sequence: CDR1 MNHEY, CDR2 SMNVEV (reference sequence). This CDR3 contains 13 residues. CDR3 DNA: TGTGCCAGCAGTTCCCGGAAACCCTACGAGCAGTACTTC. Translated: CASSSRKPYEQYF.

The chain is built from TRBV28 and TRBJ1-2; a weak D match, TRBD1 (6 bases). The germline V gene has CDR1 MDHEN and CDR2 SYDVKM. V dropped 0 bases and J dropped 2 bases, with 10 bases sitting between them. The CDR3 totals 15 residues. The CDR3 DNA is TGTGCCAGCAGTTTATGGGGGGACACCAACTATGGCTACACCTTC. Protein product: CASSLWGDTNYGYTF.

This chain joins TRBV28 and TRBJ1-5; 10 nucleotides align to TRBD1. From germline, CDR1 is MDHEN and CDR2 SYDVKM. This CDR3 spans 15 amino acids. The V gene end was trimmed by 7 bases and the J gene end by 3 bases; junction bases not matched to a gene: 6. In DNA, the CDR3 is TGTGCCAGCATGTCGACAGGGGGCACCAATCAGCCCCAGCATTTT. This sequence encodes CASMSTGGTNQPQHF. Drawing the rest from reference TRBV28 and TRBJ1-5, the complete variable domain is DVKVTQSSRYLVKRTGEKVFLECVQDMDHENMFWYRQDPGLGLRLIYFSYDVKMKEKGDIPEGYSVSREKKERFSLILESASTNQTSMYLCASMSTGGTNQPQHFGDGTRLSIL.

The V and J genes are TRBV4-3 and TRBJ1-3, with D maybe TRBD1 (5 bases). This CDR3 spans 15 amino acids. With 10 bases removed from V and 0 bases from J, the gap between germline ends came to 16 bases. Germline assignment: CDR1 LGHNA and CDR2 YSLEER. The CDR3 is CATQEYRNSGNTIYF. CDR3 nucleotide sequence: TGCGCCACCCAAGAATACAGGAACTCTGGAAACACCATATATTTT.

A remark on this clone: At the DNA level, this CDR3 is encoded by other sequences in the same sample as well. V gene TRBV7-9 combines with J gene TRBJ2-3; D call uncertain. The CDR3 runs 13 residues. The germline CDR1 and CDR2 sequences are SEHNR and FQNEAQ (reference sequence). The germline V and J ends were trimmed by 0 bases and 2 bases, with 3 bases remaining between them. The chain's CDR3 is CASSLANTDTQYF. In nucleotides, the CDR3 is TGTGCCAGCAGCTTAGCCAACACAGATACGCAGTATTTT.

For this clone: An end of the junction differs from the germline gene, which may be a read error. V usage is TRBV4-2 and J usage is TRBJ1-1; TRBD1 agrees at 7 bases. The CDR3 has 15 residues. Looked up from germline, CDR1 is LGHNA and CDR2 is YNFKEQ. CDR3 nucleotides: TGTACCAGCAGCCAAGCACGGACAGGAGGGACTGAAGCTTTCTTT. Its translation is CTSSQARTGGTEAFF.

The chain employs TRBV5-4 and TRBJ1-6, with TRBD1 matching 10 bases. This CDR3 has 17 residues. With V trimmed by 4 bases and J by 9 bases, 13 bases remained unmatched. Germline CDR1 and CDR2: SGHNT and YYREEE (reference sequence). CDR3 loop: CASSPQFSGQGTSPLHF. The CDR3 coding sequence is TGTGCCAGCAGCCCGCAGTTTTCGGGACAGGGGACTTCACCCCTCCACTTT.

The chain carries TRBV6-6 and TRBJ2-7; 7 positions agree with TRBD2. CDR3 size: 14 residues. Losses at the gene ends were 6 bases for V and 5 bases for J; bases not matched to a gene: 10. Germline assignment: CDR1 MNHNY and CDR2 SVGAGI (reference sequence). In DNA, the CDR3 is TGTGCCAGCAGGCCTACCGGGAGGCTGGACGAGCAGTACTTC. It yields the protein CASRPTGRLDEQYF.

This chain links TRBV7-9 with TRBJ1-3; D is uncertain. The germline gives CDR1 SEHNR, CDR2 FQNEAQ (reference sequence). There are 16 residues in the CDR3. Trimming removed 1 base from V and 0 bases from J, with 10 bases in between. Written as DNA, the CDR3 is TGTGCCAGCAGCTTAGAGGTCTTGAGCTCTGGAAACACCATATATTTT. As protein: CASSLEVLSSGNTIYF.

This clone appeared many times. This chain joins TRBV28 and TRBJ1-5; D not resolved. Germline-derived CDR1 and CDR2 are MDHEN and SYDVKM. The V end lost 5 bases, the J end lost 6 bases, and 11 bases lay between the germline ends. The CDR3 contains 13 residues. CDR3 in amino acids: CASSAWPGQPQHF. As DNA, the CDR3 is TGTGCCAGCAGTGCTTGGCCCGGTCAGCCCCAGCATTTT.

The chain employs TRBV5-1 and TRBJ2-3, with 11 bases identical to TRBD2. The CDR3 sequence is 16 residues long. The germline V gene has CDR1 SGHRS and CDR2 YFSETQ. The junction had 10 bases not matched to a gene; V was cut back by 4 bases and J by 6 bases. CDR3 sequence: CASSGTGTSGSDTQYF. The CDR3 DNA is TGCGCCAGCAGCGGTACCGGGACTAGCGGTTCGGATACGCAGTATTTT.

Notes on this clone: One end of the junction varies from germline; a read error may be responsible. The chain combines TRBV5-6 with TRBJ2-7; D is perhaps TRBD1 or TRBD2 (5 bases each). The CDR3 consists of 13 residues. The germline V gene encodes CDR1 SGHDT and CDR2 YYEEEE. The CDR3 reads CASSPSSHGTLDF. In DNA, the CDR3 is TGTGCCAGCAGCCCCTCCAGCCACGGGACGCTCGACTTC. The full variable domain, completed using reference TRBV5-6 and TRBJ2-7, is DAGVTQSPTHLIKTRGQQVTLRCSPKSGHDTVSWYQQALGQGPQFIFQYYEEEERQRGNFPDRFSGHQFPNYSSELNVNALLLGDSALYLCASSPSSHGTLDFGPGTRLTVT.

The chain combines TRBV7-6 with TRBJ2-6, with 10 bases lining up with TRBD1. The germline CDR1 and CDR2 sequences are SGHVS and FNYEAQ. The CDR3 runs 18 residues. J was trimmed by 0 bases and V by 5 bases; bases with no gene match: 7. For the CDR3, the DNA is TGTGCCAGCAGCCTATCCGGGACAGGGGCCTCTGGGGCCAACGTCCTGACTTTC. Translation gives CASSLSGTGASGANVLTF.

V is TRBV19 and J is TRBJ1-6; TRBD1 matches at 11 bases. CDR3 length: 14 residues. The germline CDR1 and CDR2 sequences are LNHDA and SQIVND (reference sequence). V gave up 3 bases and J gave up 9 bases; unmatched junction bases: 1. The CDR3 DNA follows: TGTGCCAGTAGTATCGGGACAGGGGGTTCACCCCTCCACTTT. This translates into CASSIGTGGSPLHF.

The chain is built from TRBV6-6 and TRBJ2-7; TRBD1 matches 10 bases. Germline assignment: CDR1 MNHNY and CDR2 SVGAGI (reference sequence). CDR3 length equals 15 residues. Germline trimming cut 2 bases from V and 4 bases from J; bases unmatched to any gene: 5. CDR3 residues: CASSYLRDRGYEQYF. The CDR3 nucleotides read TGTGCCAGCAGTTACCTCCGGGACAGGGGATACGAGCAGTACTTC.